The 28 T cell receptor beta chains below come from one sample, sequenced in a study of blood T cell repertoires in COVID-19. Produced via immunoSEQ multiplex PCR; TCRdb's table is partial and in-frame only. The sample contains some 380,000 clones, around 90% of which appear only once. What was sequenced was PBMCs or T cells enriched from blood (not recorded which). The source is a woman aged 40 to 50 with acute COVID-19.

This clone was detected only a few times. This chain connects TRBV11-3 to TRBJ2-1; TRBD2 matches at 8 bases. The junction had 10 bases not matched to a gene; V was cut back by 2 bases and J by 7 bases. CDR3 length: 16 residues. Germline V lookup: CDR1 SGHNT, CDR2 YENEEA. CDR3 sequence (DNA): TGTGCCAGCAGCTTACCGACGTCGGGGGGGAGGAATGAGCAGTTCTTC. Its protein product is CASSLPTSGGRNEQFF.

The V gene is TRBV28, the J gene TRBJ1-1; 8 bases match TRBD1. This CDR3 has 14 amino acids. V was clipped by 4 bases and J by 1 base; unmatched bases: 2. Germline CDR1 is MDHEN and CDR2 is SYDVKM. The CDR3 protein is CASSSGQGNTEAFF. The CDR3 DNA sequence: TGTGCCAGCAGTTCCGGACAGGGGAACACTGAAGCTTTCTTT.

This clone was observed a single time. The chain recombines TRBV19 with TRBJ1-3; D gene ambiguous. The CDR3 sequence is 14 residues long. CDR1 is LNHDA and CDR2 is SQIVND in the germline V gene (reference sequence). V gave up 8 bases and J gave up 2 bases, with 13 bases separating them. The CDR3 reads CASSVGEAGNTIYF. The CDR3, as DNA: TGTGCCAGTTCGGTCGGGGAAGCTGGAAACACCATATATTTT.

The chain uses TRBV10-3 and TRBJ2-1; 8 bases are shared with TRBD2. Germline trimming cut 3 bases from V and 4 bases from J; bases unmatched to any gene: 8. The CDR3 consists of 16 residues. Germline-derived CDR1 and CDR2 are ENHRY and SYGVKD. DNA of the CDR3: TGTGCCATCAGTGATTTTAACGGGGGGGAATACAATGAGCAGTTCTTC. Its protein product is CAISDFNGGEYNEQFF.

The V call is TRBV30, the J call TRBJ1-4; D gene uncertain. The CDR3 extends over 14 amino acids. Trimming took off 3 bases at V and 0 bases at J, with 8 bases between the two ends. CDR1 and CDR2 (germline): GTSNPN, SVGIG (reference sequence). The CDR3: CAWRQKATNEKLFF. The DNA of the CDR3 is TGTGCCTGGAGACAGAAGGCAACTAATGAAAAACTGTTTTTT.

The chain recombines TRBV5-6 with TRBJ2-7; TRBD1 matches 7 bases. CDR1 is SGHDT, CDR2 YYEEEE, per germline. The CDR3 has 15 amino acids. The ends lost 0 bases at V and 1 base at J; junction bases unmatched: 4. The CDR3 DNA is TGTGCCAGCAGCTTGGACAGGGGATGGTCCTACGAGCAGTACTTC. It yields the protein CASSLDRGWSYEQYF.

Regarding this clone: Other DNA sequences in the same sample also yield this CDR3. The DNA of the CDR3 is TGTGCCACCAGCAGAGATCCGGGTAACTATGGCTACACCTTC. It specifies CATSRDPGNYGYTF. The rearrangement uses TRBV15 and TRBJ1-2; D uncertain. The CDR3 has 14 amino acids. With 0 bases removed from V and 1 base from J, the gap between germline ends came to 6 bases. CDR1 is LNHNV, CDR2 YYDKDF, per germline (reference sequence).

The V gene is TRBV29-1, the J gene TRBJ1-1; tentative D call: TRBD1 (5 bases). The germline gives CDR1 SQVTM, CDR2 ANQGSEA. The CDR3 extends over 15 amino acids. The V end lost 1 base, the J end lost 1 base, and 13 bases lay between the germline ends. The DNA of the CDR3 is TGCAGCGTTGAAGTTCGGGGGGGTGGGAACACTGAAGCTTTCTTT. Its translation: CSVEVRGGGNTEAFF. The full variable domain, with the rest looked up from reference TRBV29-1 and TRBJ1-1, is SAVISQKPSRDICQRGTSLTIQCQVDSQVTMMFWYRQQPGQSLTLIATANQGSEATYESGFVIDKFPISRPNLTFSTLTVSNMSPEDSSIYLCSVEVRGGGNTEAFFGQGTRLTVV.

This clone has only a few counts. The chain couples TRBV30 to TRBJ1-1; D uncertain. This CDR3 is 12 amino acids long. Trimming stripped 2 bases from V and 8 bases from J, with 12 bases between. The V gene's germline CDR1 is GTSNPN and CDR2 SVGIG (reference sequence). The CDR3 region is CAWSKAVREAFF. The DNA of the CDR3 is TGTGCCTGGAGTAAGGCAGTCAGGGAAGCTTTCTTT.

The V and J genes are TRBV5-6 and TRBJ2-1; D is ambiguous. Germline loops: CDR1 SGHDT, CDR2 YYEEEE. The CDR3 is made up of 11 amino acids. The ends were cut back, 4 bases at V and 8 bases at J, with 7 bases in the middle. The CDR3 here is CASSLTHEQFF. The CDR3 DNA reads TGTGCCAGCAGCCTGACACATGAGCAGTTCTTC. Combining the CDR3 with reference TRBV5-6 and TRBJ2-1 gives the whole variable domain DAGVTQSPTHLIKTRGQQVTLRCSPKSGHDTVSWYQQALGQGPQFIFQYYEEEERQRGNFPDRFSGHQFPNYSSELNVNALLLGDSALYLCASSLTHEQFFGPGTRLTVL.

This rearrangement joins TRBV3-1 (or the pseudogene TRBV3-2) to TRBJ2-1; 8 bases line up with TRBD1. The CDR3 spans 13 residues. Germline values: CDR1 LGHDT, CDR2 YNNKEL (reference sequence). Trimming removed 6 bases from V and 9 bases from J; junction bases left unmatched: 7. The CDR3 region has the DNA TGTGCCAGCAGACAAACAGGGGGAAGTGAGCAGTTCTTC. This translates into CASRQTGGSEQFF.

This rearrangement joins TRBV25-1 to TRBJ1-5; no reliable D call. V gave up 8 bases and J gave up 2 bases, with 19 bases separating them. This CDR3 region has 16 residues. The V gene's germline CDR1 is MGHDK and CDR2 SYGVNS. CDR3 in DNA: TGTGCCAGCCCTGAGGGTACGGAGGCCTGCAATCAGCCCCAGCATTTT. Protein product: CASPEGTEACNQPQHF.

The J gene is TRBJ2-7, the V gene TRBV7-8; TRBD1 aligns across 10 bases. The J segment lost 7 bases and the V segment lost 5 bases, leaving 5 bases of the junction unmatched. The CDR3 loop spans 13 amino acids. CDR1 is SGHVS, CDR2 FQNEAQ, per germline. This chain's CDR3 is CASSPGDRGEQYF. The CDR3 DNA follows: TGTGCCAGCAGCCCCGGGGACAGGGGTGAGCAGTACTTC.

The chain combines TRBV25-1 with TRBJ2-1, with 10 bases that match TRBD1. This CDR3 spans 18 amino acids. Germline CDR1 reads MGHDK; CDR2 reads SYGVNS. V gave up 3 bases and J gave up 2 bases; unmatched junction bases: 10. In DNA form, the CDR3 reads TGTGCCAGCAGTGATTTAAAGGGGACAGGGGCAACCTACAATGAGCAGTTCTTC. It specifies CASSDLKGTGATYNEQFF.

This chain connects TRBV19 to TRBJ2-2; 9 nucleotides line up with TRBD1. There are 14 residues in the CDR3. Trimming cost V 7 bases and J 4 bases; bases outside gene matches: 4. CDR1 LNHDA and CDR2 SQIVND come from the germline V gene (reference sequence). Here the CDR3 DNA reads TGTGCCAGTACGGACAGGGGAGGCACCGGGGAGCTGTTTTTT. Translated: CASTDRGGTGELFF.

V and J are TRBV6-5 and TRBJ1-1; maybe TRBD1 (5 bases). The CDR3 is 15 amino acids. Deletions cut 5 bases from V and 1 base from J, with 14 bases between. CDR1 and CDR2 (germline): MNHEY, SVGAGI. The CDR3 here is CASSQPRGKNTEAFF. In nucleotides, the CDR3 is TGTGCCAGCAGTCAACCTAGGGGCAAGAACACTGAAGCTTTCTTT.

The sample holds one count of this clone. The chain recombines TRBV5-1 with TRBJ1-2, with 8 bases matching TRBD1. CDR3 length equals 15 residues. Losses at the gene ends were 0 bases for V and 4 bases for J; bases not matched to a gene: 5. From germline, CDR1 is SGHRS and CDR2 YFSETQ. The CDR3 coding sequence is TGCGCCAGCAGCTTGGTTCAGGGGGCAGTCTATGGCTACACCTTC. Residues: CASSLVQGAVYGYTF.

The chain uses TRBV27 and TRBJ2-1; TRBD1 aligns across 8 bases. Germline trimming cut 5 bases from V and 4 bases from J; bases unmatched to any gene: 10. The CDR3 consists of 16 residues. CDR1 MNHEY and CDR2 SMNVEV come from the germline V gene (reference sequence). In nucleotides, the CDR3 is TGTGCCAGCAGTACATCGACAGGGGCCCGTTACAATGAGCAGTTCTTC. Its protein product is CASSTSTGARYNEQFF.

V usage is TRBV5-1 and J usage is TRBJ1-1; unclear D gene. The V gene's germline CDR1 is SGHRS and CDR2 YFSETQ. The CDR3 runs 11 residues. V was cut by 4 bases and J by 6 bases, with 7 bases left in between. Written as DNA, the CDR3 is TGCGCCAGCAGCGGCGGGTCTGAAGCTTTCTTT. This codes for CASSGGSEAFF.

The V gene is TRBV12-2, the J gene TRBJ1-2; TRBD1 is taken as the D call from the table, unchecked against the DNA. TRBV12-2 is an annotated pseudogene. This CDR3 is built from 15 residues. CDR3: CASRFQGQGARGYTF. The CDR3 DNA reads as TGTGCAAGTCGCTTCCAGGGACAGGGGGCACGAGGCTACACCTTC.

This clone was seen more than once but under ten times. The chain employs TRBV7-9 and TRBJ1-1; no firm D call. Trimming shortened V by 7 bases and J by 1 base, and 16 bases separated the two germline ends. There are 15 residues in the CDR3. The germline gives CDR1 SEHNR, CDR2 FQNEAQ (reference sequence). CDR3 sequence (DNA): TGTGCCAGCACCATAGGCGACTCAACGAACACTGAAGCTTTCTTT. Translation: CASTIGDSTNTEAFF.

The J gene is TRBJ2-5, the V gene TRBV2; a weak D match, TRBD1 (5 bases). The length of the CDR3 is 13 residues. Trimming removed 3 bases from V and 4 bases from J, with 9 bases in between. From germline, CDR1 is SNHLY and CDR2 FYNNEI. CDR3 DNA sequence: TGTGCCAGCAGTGATAGTCAGGGAGAGACCCAGTACTTC. It codes for CASSDSQGETQYF.

V usage is TRBV19 and J usage is TRBJ1-1, with 9 bases matching TRBD1. This CDR3 is built from 14 residues. The ends lost 6 bases at V and 5 bases at J; junction bases unmatched: 7. CDR1 LNHDA and CDR2 SQIVND come from the germline V gene (reference sequence). CDR3 protein: CASSPQGAETEAFF. The CDR3 nucleotides read TGTGCCAGTAGCCCACAGGGGGCTGAGACTGAAGCTTTCTTT.

The rearrangement uses TRBV18 and TRBJ2-1, with D uncertain. The CDR3 spans 12 residues. Deletions cut 6 bases from V and 8 bases from J, with 11 bases between. CDR1 and CDR2 from the germline V gene are KGHSH and LQKENI. The CDR3 is CASSRIVDEQFF. CDR3 coding DNA: TGTGCCAGCTCGCGAATAGTGGATGAGCAGTTCTTC.

The chain joins TRBV24-1 to TRBJ1-4, with D perhaps matching TRBD1 (5 bases). Trimming took off 0 bases at V and 4 bases at J, with 8 bases between the two ends. This CDR3 is built from 15 residues. The V gene's germline CDR1 is KGHDR and CDR2 SFDVKD. The CDR3 coding sequence is TGTGCCACCAGTGATTTGAGACAGATTAATGAAAAACTGTTTTTT. Amino acid sequence: CATSDLRQINEKLFF.

The rearrangement links TRBV23-1 to TRBJ2-7; 7 bases line up with TRBD1. TRBV23-1 is an ORF; its function is uncertain. CDR3 length equals 14 residues. V lost 2 bases, J lost 3 bases, and 4 bases stayed unmatched. CDR3 protein: CASSQGDRNYEQYF. CDR3 nucleotides: TGCGCCAGCAGTCAAGGGGACAGAAACTACGAGCAGTACTTC.

The DNA for the CDR3 is TGTGCCACCAGCCGGACAGAGTATGGCTACACCTTC. Protein: CATSRTEYGYTF. J is TRBJ1-2 and V is TRBV15, with D perhaps TRBD1 (6 bases). Per the germline V gene, CDR1 is LNHNV and CDR2 is YYDKDF (reference sequence). The germline V and J ends were trimmed by 5 bases and 5 bases, with 9 bases remaining between them. The CDR3 has 12 residues.

This chain's CDR3 is CASRYRGRTGNTIYF. The CDR3 DNA is TGTGCCAGTAGATACAGGGGAAGAACTGGAAACACCATATATTTT. V usage is TRBV19 and J usage is TRBJ1-3; 7 bases fit TRBD1. The CDR3 has 15 amino acids. Germline CDR1 reads LNHDA; CDR2 reads SQIVND (reference sequence). With V trimmed by 6 bases and J by 2 bases, 7 bases remained unmatched.